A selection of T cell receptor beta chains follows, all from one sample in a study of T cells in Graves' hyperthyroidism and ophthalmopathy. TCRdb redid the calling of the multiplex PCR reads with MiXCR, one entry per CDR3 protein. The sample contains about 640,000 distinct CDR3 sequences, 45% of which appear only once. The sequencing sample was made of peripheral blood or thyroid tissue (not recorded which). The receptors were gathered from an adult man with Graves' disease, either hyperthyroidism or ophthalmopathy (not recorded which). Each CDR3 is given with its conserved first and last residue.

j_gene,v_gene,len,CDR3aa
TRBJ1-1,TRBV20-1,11,CSAYPGTEAFF
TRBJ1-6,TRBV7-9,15,CASTSTGKENSPLHF
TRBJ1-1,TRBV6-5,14,CASSYSIRDTEAFF
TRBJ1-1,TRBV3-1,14,CASSLDRATREAFF
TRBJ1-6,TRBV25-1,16,CASRRSSRGDNSPLHF
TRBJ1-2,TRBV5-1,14,CASFDSSTTYGYTF
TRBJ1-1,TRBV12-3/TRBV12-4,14,CASRQGPMNTEAFF
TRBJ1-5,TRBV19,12,CASLGQYQPQHF
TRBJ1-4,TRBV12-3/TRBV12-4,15,CAIKGGAGRTEKLFF
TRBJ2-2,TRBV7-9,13,CASSSDIAGELFF
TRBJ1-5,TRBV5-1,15,CASSLGRGRDQPQHF
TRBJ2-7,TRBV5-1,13,CASSLSGRGEQYF
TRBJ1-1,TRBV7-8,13,CASSLDRANDYFF
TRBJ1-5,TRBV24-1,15,CATSDAGNYNQPQHF
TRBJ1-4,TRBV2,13,CASRRGKNEKLFF
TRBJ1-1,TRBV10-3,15,CAISERQPVNTEAFF